This T cell receptor (beta chain) was captured in a study of graft-versus-host responses after intestinal transplantation. Study-level background: Among the recipients, all got anti-thymocyte globulin induction and then tacrolimus and steroids for around 3 years.

Notes on this clone: Its antigen is unidentified.

Some clones are missing from TCRdb's copy, which holds only in-frame ones; the method was immunoSEQ multiplex PCR. Found here are tens of thousands of clones, approximately 88% of them singletons; the top ten hold 0.55% to 0.65%. The CDR3 loop spans 16 amino acids. With V trimmed by 2 bases and J by 8 bases, 12 bases remained unmatched. Germline V gives CDR1 MNHNY, CDR2 SVGAGI (reference sequence). The TCR sequence derives from a human donor who was the organ donor for an intestinal transplant. The starting material was unstimulated CD4+ T cells sorted from spleen or lymph node cells, obtained before transplant. The genes are TRBV6-6 and TRBJ2-1; 7 nucleotides align to TRBD2. The CDR3: CASSYEGGRPPDEQFF. The CDR3 DNA is TGTGCCAGCAGTTACGAAGGCGGGAGACCCCCCGATGAGCAGTTCTTC.